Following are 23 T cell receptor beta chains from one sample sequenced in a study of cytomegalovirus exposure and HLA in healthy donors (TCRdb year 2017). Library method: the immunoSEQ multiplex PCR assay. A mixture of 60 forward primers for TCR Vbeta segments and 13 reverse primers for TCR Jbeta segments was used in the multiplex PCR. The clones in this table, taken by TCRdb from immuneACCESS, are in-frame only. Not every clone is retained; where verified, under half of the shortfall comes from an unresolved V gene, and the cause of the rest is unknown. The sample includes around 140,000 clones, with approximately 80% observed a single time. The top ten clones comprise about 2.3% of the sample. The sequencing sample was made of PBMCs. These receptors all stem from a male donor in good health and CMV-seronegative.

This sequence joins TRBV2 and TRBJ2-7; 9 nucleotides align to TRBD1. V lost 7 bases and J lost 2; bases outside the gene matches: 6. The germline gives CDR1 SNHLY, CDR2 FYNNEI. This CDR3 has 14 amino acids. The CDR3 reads CASMEDRGPYEQYF. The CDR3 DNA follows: TGTGCCAGCATGGAGGACAGGGGTCCCTACGAGCAGTACTTC.

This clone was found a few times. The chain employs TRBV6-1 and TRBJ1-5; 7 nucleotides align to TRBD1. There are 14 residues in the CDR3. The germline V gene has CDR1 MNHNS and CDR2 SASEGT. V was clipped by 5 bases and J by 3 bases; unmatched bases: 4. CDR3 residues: CASSPRGPNQPQHF. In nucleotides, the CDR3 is TGTGCCAGCAGTCCAAGGGGGCCCAATCAGCCCCAGCATTTT.

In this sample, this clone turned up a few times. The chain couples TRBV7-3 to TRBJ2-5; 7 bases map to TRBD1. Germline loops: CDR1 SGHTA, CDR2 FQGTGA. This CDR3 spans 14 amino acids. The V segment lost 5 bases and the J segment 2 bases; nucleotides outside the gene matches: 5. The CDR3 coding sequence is TGTGCCAGCAGCAACGACAGGGAACAAGAGACCCAGTACTTC. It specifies CASSNDREQETQYF.

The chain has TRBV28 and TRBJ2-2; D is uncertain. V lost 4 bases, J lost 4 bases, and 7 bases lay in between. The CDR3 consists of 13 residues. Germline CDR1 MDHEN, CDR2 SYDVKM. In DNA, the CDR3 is TGTGCCAGCAGTTGGGCCCCCACCGGGGAGCTGTTTTTT. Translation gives CASSWAPTGELFF.

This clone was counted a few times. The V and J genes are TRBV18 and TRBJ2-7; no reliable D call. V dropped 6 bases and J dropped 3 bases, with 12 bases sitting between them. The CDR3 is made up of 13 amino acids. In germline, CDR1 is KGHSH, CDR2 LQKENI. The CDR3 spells CASSENVLYEQYF. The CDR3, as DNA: TGTGCCAGCTCTGAGAATGTCCTCTACGAGCAGTACTTC.

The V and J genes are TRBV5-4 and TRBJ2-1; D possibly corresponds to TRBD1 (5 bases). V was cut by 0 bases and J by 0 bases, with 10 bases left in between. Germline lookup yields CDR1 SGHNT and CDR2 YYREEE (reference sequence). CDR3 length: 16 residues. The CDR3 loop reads CASSLGGSSSYNEQFF. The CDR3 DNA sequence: TGTGCCAGCAGCTTGGGGGGCAGCAGCTCCTACAATGAGCAGTTCTTC.

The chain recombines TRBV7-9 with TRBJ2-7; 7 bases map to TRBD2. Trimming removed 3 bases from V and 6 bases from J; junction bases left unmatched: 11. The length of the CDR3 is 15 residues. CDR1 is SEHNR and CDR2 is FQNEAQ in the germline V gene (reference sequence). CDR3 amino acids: CASSLIGREAREQYF. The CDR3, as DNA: TGTGCCAGCAGCTTGATAGGTCGGGAGGCCCGCGAGCAGTACTTC.

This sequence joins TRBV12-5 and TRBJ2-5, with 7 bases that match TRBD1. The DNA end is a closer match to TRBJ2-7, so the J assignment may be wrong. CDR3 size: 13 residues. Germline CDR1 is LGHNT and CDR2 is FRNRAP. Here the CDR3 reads CASGAGTAYEQYF. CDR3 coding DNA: TGTGCTAGTGGTGCCGGGACAGCCTACGAGCAGTACTTC.

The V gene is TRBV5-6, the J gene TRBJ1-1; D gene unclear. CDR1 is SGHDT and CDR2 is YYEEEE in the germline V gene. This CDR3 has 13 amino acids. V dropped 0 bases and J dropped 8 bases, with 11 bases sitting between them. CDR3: CASSLAVQSEAFF. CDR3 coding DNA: TGTGCCAGCAGCTTGGCCGTACAATCCGAAGCTTTCTTT.

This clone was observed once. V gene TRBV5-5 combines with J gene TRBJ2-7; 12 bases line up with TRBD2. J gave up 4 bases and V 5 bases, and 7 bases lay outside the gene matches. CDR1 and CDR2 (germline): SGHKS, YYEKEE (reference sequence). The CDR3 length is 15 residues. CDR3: CASSFLTSGRYEQYF. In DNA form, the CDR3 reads TGTGCCAGCAGTTTCCTGACTAGCGGGAGATACGAGCAGTACTTC. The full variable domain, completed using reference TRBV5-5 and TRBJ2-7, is DAGVTQSPTHLIKTRGQQVTLRCSPISGHKSVSWYQQVLGQGPQFIFQYYEKEERGRGNFPDRFSARQFPNYSSELNVNALLLGDSALYLCASSFLTSGRYEQYFGPGTRLTVT.

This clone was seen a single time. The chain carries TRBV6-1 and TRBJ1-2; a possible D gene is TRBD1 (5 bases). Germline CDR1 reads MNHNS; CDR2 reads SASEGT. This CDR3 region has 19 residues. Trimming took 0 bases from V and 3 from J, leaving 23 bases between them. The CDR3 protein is CASSEAARTFRARDYGYTF. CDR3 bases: TGTGCCAGCAGTGAAGCAGCCCGGACATTTAGGGCCCGCGACTATGGCTACACCTTC.

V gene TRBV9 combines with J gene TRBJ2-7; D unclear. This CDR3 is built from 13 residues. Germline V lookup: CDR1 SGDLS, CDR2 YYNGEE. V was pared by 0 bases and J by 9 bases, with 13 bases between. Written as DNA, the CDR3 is TGTGCCAGCAGCGTAGACGAGCCCGGTAGGCAGTACTTC. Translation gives CASSVDEPGRQYF.

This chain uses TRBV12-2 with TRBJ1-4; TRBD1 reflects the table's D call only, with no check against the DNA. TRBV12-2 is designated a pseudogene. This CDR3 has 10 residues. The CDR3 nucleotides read TGTGCAAGATCAGATGAAAAACTGTTTTTT. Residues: CARSDEKLFF.

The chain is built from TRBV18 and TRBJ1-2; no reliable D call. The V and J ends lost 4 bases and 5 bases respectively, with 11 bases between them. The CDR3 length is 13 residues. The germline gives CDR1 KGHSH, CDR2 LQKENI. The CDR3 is CASSRSERYGYTF. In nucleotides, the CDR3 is TGTGCCAGCTCACGGTCAGAGCGGTATGGCTACACCTTC.

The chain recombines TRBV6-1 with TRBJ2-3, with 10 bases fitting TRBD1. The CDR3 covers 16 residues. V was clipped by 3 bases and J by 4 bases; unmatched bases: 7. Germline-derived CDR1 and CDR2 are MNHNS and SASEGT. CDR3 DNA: TGTGCCAGCAGTGACCCAGACAGGGGGCGCCCAGATACGCAGTATTTT. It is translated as CASSDPDRGRPDTQYF.

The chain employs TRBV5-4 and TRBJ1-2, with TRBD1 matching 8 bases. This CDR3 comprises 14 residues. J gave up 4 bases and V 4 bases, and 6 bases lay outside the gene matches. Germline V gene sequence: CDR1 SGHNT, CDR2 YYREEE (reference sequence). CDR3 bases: TGTGCCAGCAGCCCAGGACAGGGTGGCTATGGCTACACCTTC. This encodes CASSPGQGGYGYTF. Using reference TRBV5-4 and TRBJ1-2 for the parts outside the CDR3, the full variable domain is ETGVTQSPTHLIKTRGQQVTLRCSSQSGHNTVSWYQQALGQGPQFIFQYYREEENGRGNFPPRFSGLQFPNYSSELNVNALELDDSALYLCASSPGQGGYGYTFGSGTRLTVV.

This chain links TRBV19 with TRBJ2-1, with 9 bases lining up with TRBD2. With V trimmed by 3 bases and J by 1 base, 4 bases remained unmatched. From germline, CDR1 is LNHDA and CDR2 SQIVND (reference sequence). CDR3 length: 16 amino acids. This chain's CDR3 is CASSISSGRSYNEQFF. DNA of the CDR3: TGTGCCAGTAGTATCAGTAGCGGGAGATCCTACAATGAGCAGTTCTTC.

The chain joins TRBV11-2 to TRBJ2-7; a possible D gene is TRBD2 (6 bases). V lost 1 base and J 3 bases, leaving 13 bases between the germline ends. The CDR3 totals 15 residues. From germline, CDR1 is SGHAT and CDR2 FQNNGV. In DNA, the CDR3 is TGTGCCAGCAGCTTAGTTCCGGGACTGGGCTACGAGCAGTACTTC. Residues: CASSLVPGLGYEQYF.

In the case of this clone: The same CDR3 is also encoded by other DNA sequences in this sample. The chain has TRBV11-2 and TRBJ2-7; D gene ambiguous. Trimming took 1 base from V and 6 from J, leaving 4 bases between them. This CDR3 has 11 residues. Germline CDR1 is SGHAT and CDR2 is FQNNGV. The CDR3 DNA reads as TGTGCCAGCAGCTTAGGGAGCGAGCAGTACTTC. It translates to CASSLGSEQYF.

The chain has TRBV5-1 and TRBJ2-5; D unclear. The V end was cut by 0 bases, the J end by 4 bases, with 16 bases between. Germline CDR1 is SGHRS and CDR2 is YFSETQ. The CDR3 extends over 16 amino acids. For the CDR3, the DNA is TGCGCCAGCAGCTTGGCATCCGGAGATGGGTCAGAGACCCAGTACTTC. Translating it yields CASSLASGDGSETQYF.

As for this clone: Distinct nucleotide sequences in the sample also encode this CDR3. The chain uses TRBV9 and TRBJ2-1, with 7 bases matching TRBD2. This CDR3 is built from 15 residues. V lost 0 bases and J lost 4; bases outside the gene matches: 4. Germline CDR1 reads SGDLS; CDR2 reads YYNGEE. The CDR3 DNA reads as TGTGCCAGCAGCGTAGGACTAGCAGAATACAATGAGCAGTTCTTC. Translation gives CASSVGLAEYNEQFF.

The CDR3 DNA is TGCGCCAGCAGCTTGGCCTCGAGGAGCGAAAAACTGTTTTTT. This codes for CASSLASRSEKLFF. The chain carries TRBV5-1 and TRBJ1-4, with no clear D. The CDR3 spans 14 residues. Germline CDR1 SGHRS, CDR2 YFSETQ. Trimming pared 0 bases from V and 8 bases from J, leaving 11 bases between.

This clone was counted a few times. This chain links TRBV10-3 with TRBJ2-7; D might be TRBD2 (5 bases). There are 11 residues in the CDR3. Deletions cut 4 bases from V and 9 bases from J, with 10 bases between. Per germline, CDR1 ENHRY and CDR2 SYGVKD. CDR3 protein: CAISGAAVQYF. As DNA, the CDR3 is TGTGCCATCAGTGGAGCGGCGGTGCAGTACTTC.